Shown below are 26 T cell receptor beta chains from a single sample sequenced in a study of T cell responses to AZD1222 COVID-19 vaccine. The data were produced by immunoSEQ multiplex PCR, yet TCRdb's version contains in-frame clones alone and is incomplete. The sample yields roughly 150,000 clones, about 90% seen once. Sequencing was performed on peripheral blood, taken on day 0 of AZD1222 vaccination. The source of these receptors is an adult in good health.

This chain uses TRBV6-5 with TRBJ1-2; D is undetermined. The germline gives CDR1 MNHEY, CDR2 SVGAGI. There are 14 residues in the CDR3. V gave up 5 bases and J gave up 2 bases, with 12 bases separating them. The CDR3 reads CASSRRQPNYGYTF. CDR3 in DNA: TGTGCCAGCAGTCGACGCCAACCAAACTATGGCTACACCTTC.

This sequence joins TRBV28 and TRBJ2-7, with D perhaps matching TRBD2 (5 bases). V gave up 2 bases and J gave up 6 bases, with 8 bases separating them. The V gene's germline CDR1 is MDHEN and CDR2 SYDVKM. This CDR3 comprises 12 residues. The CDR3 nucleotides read TGTGCCAGCAGTTTACGGGAATCCGAGCAGTACTTC. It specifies CASSLRESEQYF.

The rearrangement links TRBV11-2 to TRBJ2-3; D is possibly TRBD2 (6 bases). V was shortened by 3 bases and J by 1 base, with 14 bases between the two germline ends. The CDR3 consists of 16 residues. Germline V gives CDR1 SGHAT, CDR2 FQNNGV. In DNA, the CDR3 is TGTGCCAGCAGCTTTTTTCGGGAGACTGGCACAGATACGCAGTATTTT. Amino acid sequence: CASSFFRETGTDTQYF.

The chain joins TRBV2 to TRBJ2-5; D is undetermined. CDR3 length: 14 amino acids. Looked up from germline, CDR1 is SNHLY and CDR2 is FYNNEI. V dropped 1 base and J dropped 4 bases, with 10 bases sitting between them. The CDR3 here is CASSEGRVRETQYF. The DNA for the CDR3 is TGTGCCAGCAGTGAAGGACGGGTGCGAGAGACCCAGTACTTC.

In DNA, the CDR3 is TGTGCCAGCTCGTACATAGTTAGCACAGATACGCAGTATTTT. Translated: CASSYIVSTDTQYF. The rearrangement joins TRBV18 to TRBJ2-3; D is unclear. CDR1 and CDR2 from the germline V gene are KGHSH and LQKENI. The CDR3 consists of 14 residues. V shed 6 bases and J shed 0 bases, with 10 bases lying between them.

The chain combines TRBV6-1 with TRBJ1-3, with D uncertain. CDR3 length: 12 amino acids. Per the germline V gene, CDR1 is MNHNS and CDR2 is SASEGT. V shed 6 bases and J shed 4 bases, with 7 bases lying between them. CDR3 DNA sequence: TGTGCCAGCAGGGTCCCCGGAAACACCATATATTTT. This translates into CASRVPGNTIYF.

Here the CDR3 DNA reads TGTGCCAGCAGTTCGGGTAATTCACCCCTCCACTTT. This translates into CASSSGNSPLHF. V usage is TRBV28 and J usage is TRBJ1-6; no clear D. Looked up from germline, CDR1 is MDHEN and CDR2 is SYDVKM. The V end lost 4 bases, the J end lost 6 bases, and 4 bases lay between the germline ends. This CDR3 comprises 12 residues.

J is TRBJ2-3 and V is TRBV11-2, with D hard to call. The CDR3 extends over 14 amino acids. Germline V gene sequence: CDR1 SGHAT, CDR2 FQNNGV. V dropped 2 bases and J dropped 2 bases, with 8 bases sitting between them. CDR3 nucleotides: TGTGCCAGCAGCTTATCCACCCCCACAGATACGCAGTATTTT. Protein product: CASSLSTPTDTQYF.

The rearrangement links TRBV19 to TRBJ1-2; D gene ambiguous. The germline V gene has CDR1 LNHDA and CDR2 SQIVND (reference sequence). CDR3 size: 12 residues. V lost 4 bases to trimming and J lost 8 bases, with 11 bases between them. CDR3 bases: TGTGCCAGTAGTAGCAGCTCGGGGGGCTACACCTTC. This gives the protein CASSSSSGGYTF. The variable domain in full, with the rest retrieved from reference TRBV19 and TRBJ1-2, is DGGITQSPKYLFRKEGQNVTLSCEQNLNHDAMYWYRQDPGQGLRLIYYSQIVNDFQKGDIAEGYSVSREKKESFPLTVTSAQKNPTAFYLCASSSSSGGYTFGSGTRLTVV.

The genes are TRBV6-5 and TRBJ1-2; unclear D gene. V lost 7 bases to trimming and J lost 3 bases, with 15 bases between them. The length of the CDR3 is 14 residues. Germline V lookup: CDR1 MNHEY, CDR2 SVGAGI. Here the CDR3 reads CASTSRSGDYGYTF. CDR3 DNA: TGTGCCAGCACCTCAAGAAGCGGAGACTATGGCTACACCTTC.

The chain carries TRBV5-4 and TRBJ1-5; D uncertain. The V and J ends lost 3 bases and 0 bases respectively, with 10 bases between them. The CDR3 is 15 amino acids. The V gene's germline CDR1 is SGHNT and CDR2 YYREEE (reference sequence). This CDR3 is CASSSTPGSNQPQHF. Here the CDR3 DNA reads TGTGCCAGCAGCTCCACTCCGGGTAGCAATCAGCCCCAGCATTTT.

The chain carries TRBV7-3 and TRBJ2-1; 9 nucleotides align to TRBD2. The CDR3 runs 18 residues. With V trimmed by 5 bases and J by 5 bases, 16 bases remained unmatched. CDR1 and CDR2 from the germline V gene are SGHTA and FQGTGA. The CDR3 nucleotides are TGTGCCAGCAGCCCCGTGGGCCCTAGCGGGATAGTCGACAATGAGCAGTTCTTC. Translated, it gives CASSPVGPSGIVDNEQFF.

This CDR3 reads CSVGDLNTEAFF. Here the CDR3 DNA reads TGCAGCGTTGGGGATCTGAACACTGAAGCTTTCTTT. The chain combines TRBV29-1 with TRBJ1-1; D is unclear. The CDR3 consists of 12 residues. From germline, CDR1 is SQVTM and CDR2 ANQGSEA. V was cut by 4 bases and J by 0 bases, with 6 bases left in between. Full variable domain (rest looked up from reference TRBV29-1 and TRBJ1-1): SAVISQKPSRDICQRGTSLTIQCQVDSQVTMMFWYRQQPGQSLTLIATANQGSEATYESGFVIDKFPISRPNLTFSTLTVSNMSPEDSSIYLCSVGDLNTEAFFGQGTRLTVV.

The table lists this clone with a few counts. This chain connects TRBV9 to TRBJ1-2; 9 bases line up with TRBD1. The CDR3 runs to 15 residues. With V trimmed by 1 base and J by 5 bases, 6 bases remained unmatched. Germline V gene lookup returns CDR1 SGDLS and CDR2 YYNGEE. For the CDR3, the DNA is TGTGCCAGCAGCGTACGGGGACAGGGCGCTTATGGCTACACCTTC. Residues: CASSVRGQGAYGYTF.

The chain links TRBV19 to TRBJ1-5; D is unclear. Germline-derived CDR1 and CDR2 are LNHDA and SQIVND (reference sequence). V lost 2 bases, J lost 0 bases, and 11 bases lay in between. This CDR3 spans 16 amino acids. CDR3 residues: CASSISDPNSNQPQHF. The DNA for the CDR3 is TGTGCCAGTAGTATATCGGATCCCAATAGCAATCAGCCCCAGCATTTT.

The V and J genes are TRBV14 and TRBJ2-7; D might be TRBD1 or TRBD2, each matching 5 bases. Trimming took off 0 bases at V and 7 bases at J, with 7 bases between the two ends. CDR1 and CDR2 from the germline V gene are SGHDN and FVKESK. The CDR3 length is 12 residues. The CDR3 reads CASSQDWGEQYF. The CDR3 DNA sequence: TGTGCCAGCAGCCAAGACTGGGGGGAGCAGTACTTC.

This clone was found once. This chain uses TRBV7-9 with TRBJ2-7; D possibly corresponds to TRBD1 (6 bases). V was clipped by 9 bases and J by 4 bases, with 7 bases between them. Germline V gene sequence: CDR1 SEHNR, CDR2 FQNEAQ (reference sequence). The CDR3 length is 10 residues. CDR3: CARDSYEQYF. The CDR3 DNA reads TGTGCCAGGGACAGTTACGAGCAGTACTTC.

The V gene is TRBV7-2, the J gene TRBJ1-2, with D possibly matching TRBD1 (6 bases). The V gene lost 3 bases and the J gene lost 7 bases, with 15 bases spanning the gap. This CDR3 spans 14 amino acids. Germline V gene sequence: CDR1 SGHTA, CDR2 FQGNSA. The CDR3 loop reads CASSFSQGKVGYTF. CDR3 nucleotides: TGTGCCAGCAGCTTTTCCCAGGGGAAGGTTGGCTACACCTTC.

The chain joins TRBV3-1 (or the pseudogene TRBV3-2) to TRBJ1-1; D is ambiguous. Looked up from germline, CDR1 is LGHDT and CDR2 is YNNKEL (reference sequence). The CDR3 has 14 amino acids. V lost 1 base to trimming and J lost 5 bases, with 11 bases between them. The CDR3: CASSQVAGGTEAFF. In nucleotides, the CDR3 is TGTGCCAGCAGCCAAGTGGCGGGAGGGACTGAAGCTTTCTTT.

DNA for the CDR3: TGTGCCAGCAGCGTAGCCGAGACAGGGGCTGGGGCCAACGTCCTGACTTTC. Its translation: CASSVAETGAGANVLTF. The rearrangement joins TRBV9 to TRBJ2-6, with 8 bases that match TRBD1. The CDR3 runs to 17 residues. Germline V CDR1 and CDR2: SGDLS, YYNGEE. The V segment lost 0 bases and the J segment 2 bases; nucleotides outside the gene matches: 4.

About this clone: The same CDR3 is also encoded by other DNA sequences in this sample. The CDR3, as DNA: TGTGCCAGCAGCCCGGGACAGGGTCGAGAAAAACTGTTTTTT. It yields the protein CASSPGQGREKLFF. V is TRBV28 and J is TRBJ1-4, with 9 nucleotides matching TRBD1. The CDR3 has 14 amino acids. V lost 6 bases and J lost 8; bases outside the gene matches: 7. In germline, CDR1 is MDHEN, CDR2 SYDVKM.

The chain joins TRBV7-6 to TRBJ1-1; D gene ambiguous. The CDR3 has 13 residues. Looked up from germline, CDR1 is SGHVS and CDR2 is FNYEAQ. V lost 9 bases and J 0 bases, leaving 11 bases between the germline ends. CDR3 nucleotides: TGTGCCAGTATGGGTGGAATGAACACTGAAGCTTTCTTT. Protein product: CASMGGMNTEAFF. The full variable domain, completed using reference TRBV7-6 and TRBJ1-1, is GAGVSQSPRYKVTKRGQDVALRCDPISGHVSLYWYRQALGQGPEFLTYFNYEAQQDKSGLPNDRFSAERPEGSISTLTIQRTEQRDSAMYRCASMGGMNTEAFFGQGTRLTVV.

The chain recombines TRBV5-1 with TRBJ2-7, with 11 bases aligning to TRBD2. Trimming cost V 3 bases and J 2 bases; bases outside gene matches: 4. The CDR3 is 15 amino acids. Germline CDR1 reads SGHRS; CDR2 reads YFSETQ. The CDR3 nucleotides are TGCGCCAGCAGCTCTACTAGCGGGAGAACCTACGAGCAGTACTTC. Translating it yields CASSSTSGRTYEQYF.

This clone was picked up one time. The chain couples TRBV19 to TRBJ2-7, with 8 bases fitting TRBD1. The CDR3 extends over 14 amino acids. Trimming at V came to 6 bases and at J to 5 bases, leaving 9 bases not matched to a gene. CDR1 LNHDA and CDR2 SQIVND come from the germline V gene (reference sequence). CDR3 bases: TGTGCCAGTAGCAACCGGGACAGGCGTGACGAGCAGTACTTC. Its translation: CASSNRDRRDEQYF.

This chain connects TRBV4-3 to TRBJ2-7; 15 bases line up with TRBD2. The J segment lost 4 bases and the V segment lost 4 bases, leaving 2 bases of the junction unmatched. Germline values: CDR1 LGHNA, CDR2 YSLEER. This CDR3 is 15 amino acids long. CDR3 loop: CASSPGLAGGYEQYF. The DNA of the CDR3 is TGCGCCAGCAGCCCCGGACTAGCGGGAGGGTACGAGCAGTACTTC.

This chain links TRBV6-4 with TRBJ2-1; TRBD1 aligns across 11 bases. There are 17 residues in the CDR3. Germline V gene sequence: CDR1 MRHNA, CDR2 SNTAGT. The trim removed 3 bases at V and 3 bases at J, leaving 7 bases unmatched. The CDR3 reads CASSEGFGTGGYNEQFF. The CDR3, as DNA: TGTGCCAGCAGTGAAGGGTTCGGGACAGGGGGCTACAATGAGCAGTTCTTC.